These 21 T cell receptor beta chains came from one sample sequenced in a study of shared clonotypes between healthy human individuals. The protocol was immunoSEQ multiplex PCR, while the TCRdb copy is restricted to in-frame clones and leaves out a portion. Counted here are hundreds of thousands of clones, about 74% occurring once; the ten biggest clones make up over 1.5%. Source material: memory CD4+ T cells sorted from blood. Subset meaning: CD45RA-negative fraction. The receptors stem from a woman aged 25 to 39 in good health.

CDR3 coding DNA: TGTGCCAGCAGCTTGGTTGGGGGGCAGTGGCAAGAGACCCAGTACTTC. It encodes CASSLVGGQWQETQYF. V is TRBV5-6 and J is TRBJ2-5; D tentatively reads TRBD1 or TRBD2 (6 bases each). V lost 0 bases and J 2 bases, leaving 14 bases between the germline ends. The CDR3 is 16 amino acids. Germline V gene sequence: CDR1 SGHDT, CDR2 YYEEEE.

This clone has just one count. CDR3 sequence: CASSEGQGGPGREQFF. The DNA of the CDR3 is TGTGCCAGCAGTGAAGGACAGGGGGGTCCAGGGCGTGAGCAGTTCTTC. This rearrangement joins TRBV6-1 to TRBJ2-1; 9 bases are shared with TRBD1. V lost 1 base and J lost 9; bases outside the gene matches: 10. The CDR3 spans 16 residues. Germline V gene lookup returns CDR1 MNHNS and CDR2 SASEGT.

Points on this clone: Other DNA sequences in the sample encode the same CDR3. The CDR3 protein is CASSPGQLNTEAFF. The CDR3, as DNA: TGTGCCAGCAGTCCCGGACAGCTGAACACTGAAGCTTTCTTT. The chain carries TRBV28 and TRBJ1-1, with TRBD1 as a possible D gene (6 bases). The CDR3 consists of 14 residues. V was clipped by 5 bases and J by 0 bases, with 10 bases between them. The germline V gene encodes CDR1 MDHEN and CDR2 SYDVKM.

The V and J genes are TRBV4-1 and TRBJ2-7; D is uncertain. The V end was cut by 1 base, the J end by 0 bases, with 7 bases between. The CDR3 is made up of 14 amino acids. Germline loops: CDR1 MGHRA, CDR2 YSYEKL. CDR3 amino acids: CASSQAGRSYEQYF. CDR3 bases: TGCGCCAGCAGCCAAGCGGGCCGCTCCTACGAGCAGTACTTC.

The chain uses TRBV5-4 and TRBJ2-7; 7 bases match TRBD1. From germline, CDR1 is SGHNT and CDR2 YYREEE (reference sequence). CDR3 size: 14 residues. The junction had 6 bases not matched to a gene; V was cut back by 4 bases and J by 2 bases. The CDR3 nucleotides read TGTGCCAGCAGCCCCACGACAGGGACCTACGAGCAGTACTTC. Amino acids: CASSPTTGTYEQYF. Drawing the rest from reference TRBV5-4 and TRBJ2-7, the complete variable domain is ETGVTQSPTHLIKTRGQQVTLRCSSQSGHNTVSWYQQALGQGPQFIFQYYREEENGRGNFPPRFSGLQFPNYSSELNVNALELDDSALYLCASSPTTGTYEQYFGPGTRLTVT.

This chain links TRBV4-1 with TRBJ1-1; 7 positions agree with TRBD1. Trimming took 5 bases from V and 4 from J; bases not matched to a gene: 13. This CDR3 contains 16 residues. Per the germline V gene, CDR1 is MGHRA and CDR2 is YSYEKL. CDR3 DNA: TGCGCCAGCAGCTTTGGCTCCAGGGGGGGAAGCACTGAAGCTTTCTTT. This codes for CASSFGSRGGSTEAFF.

This chain uses TRBV6-1 with TRBJ1-2; 7 bases are a match to TRBD1. The CDR3 loop spans 13 amino acids. Per the germline V gene, CDR1 is MNHNS and CDR2 is SASEGT. J gave up 4 bases and V 6 bases, and 5 bases lay outside the gene matches. Here the CDR3 DNA reads TGTGCCAGCAGCGCGACAGGGATCTATGGCTACACCTTC. Residues: CASSATGIYGYTF.

V usage is TRBV9 and J usage is TRBJ2-3; either TRBD1 or TRBD2 may supply D (6 bases each). Germline V gene sequence: CDR1 SGDLS, CDR2 YYNGEE. There are 16 residues in the CDR3. The germline V and J ends were trimmed by 3 bases and 2 bases, with 16 bases remaining between them. The CDR3 here is CASSARGEKPTDTQYF. CDR3 bases: TGTGCCAGCAGCGCGAGGGGGGAAAAACCCACAGATACGCAGTATTTT.

V usage is TRBV9 and J usage is TRBJ2-5; D may be TRBD2 (6 bases). Trimming cost V 2 bases and J 2 bases, with 16 bases left between them. Germline CDR1 SGDLS, CDR2 YYNGEE. This CDR3 contains 16 residues. CDR3 DNA sequence: TGTGCCAGCAGCGTTCAGGGAGGCCCCATACAAGAGACCCAGTACTTC. Translated: CASSVQGGPIQETQYF.

The chain couples TRBV10-1 to TRBJ1-2, with D unresolved. CDR1 is WNHNN and CDR2 is SYGVQD in the germline V gene (reference sequence). The CDR3 covers 11 residues. V lost 11 bases and J lost 6, with 13 bases in between. The CDR3 DNA reads TGCGCCCCCGGCCCAGTTCATGGCTACACCTTC. Amino acid sequence: CAPGPVHGYTF.

The J gene is TRBJ1-1, the V gene TRBV5-1, with no clear D. This CDR3 is 14 amino acids long. V was clipped by 7 bases and J by 0 bases, with 13 bases between them. Germline V gives CDR1 SGHRS, CDR2 YFSETQ. The CDR3 bases are TGCGCCAGCCAGTTCCAAGGGATGAACACTGAAGCTTTCTTT. Protein: CASQFQGMNTEAFF.

The chain's CDR3 is CASSLARGGNQPQHF. The CDR3 DNA reads as TGTGCCAGCAGCTTAGCGCGAGGTGGCAATCAGCCCCAGCATTTT. The chain couples TRBV7-6 to TRBJ1-5; unclear D gene. Germline-derived CDR1 and CDR2 are SGHVS and FNYEAQ. V dropped 0 bases and J dropped 2 bases, with 8 bases sitting between them. The CDR3 has 15 residues.

The V call is TRBV5-1, the J call TRBJ1-2, with 7 bases aligning to TRBD1. In germline, CDR1 is SGHRS, CDR2 YFSETQ. The CDR3 extends over 13 amino acids. V lost 4 bases and J lost 8; bases outside the gene matches: 8. The CDR3 here is CASSERQGHGYTF. The CDR3 coding sequence is TGCGCCAGCAGCGAACGACAGGGCCACGGCTACACCTTC. Full variable domain (rest looked up from reference TRBV5-1 and TRBJ1-2): KAGVTQTPRYLIKTRGQQVTLSCSPISGHRSVSWYQQTPGQGLQFLFEYFSETQRNKGNFPGRFSGRQFSNSRSEMNVSTLELGDSALYLCASSERQGHGYTFGSGTRLTVV.

There are a few counts of this clone. Distinct nucleotide sequences in the sample also encode this CDR3. This sequence joins TRBV5-6 and TRBJ1-1; D gene unclear. V was cut by 4 bases and J by 2 bases, with 3 bases left in between. CDR1 is SGHDT, CDR2 YYEEEE, per germline. The CDR3 is 11 amino acids. CDR3 loop: CASSLNTEAFF. The CDR3 DNA sequence: TGTGCCAGCAGCCTTAACACTGAAGCTTTCTTT.

The genes are TRBV28 and TRBJ2-7, with TRBD1 matching over 10 bases. Germline V gene lookup returns CDR1 MDHEN and CDR2 SYDVKM. The CDR3 covers 15 residues. The trim removed 7 bases at V and 6 bases at J, leaving 12 bases unmatched. CDR3 loop: CASNRGQGRLGEQYF. Here the CDR3 DNA reads TGTGCCAGCAATAGGGGACAGGGGAGATTGGGCGAGCAGTACTTC.

J is TRBJ1-1 and V is TRBV28, with a possible D match to TRBD1 (6 bases). The length of the CDR3 is 14 residues. In germline, CDR1 is MDHEN, CDR2 SYDVKM. With 7 bases removed from V and 0 bases from J, the gap between germline ends came to 12 bases. DNA for the CDR3: TGTGCCAGCACCGGACAGCCCATGAACACTGAAGCTTTCTTT. Its translation is CASTGQPMNTEAFF.

Only a few counts were recorded for this clone. The V and J genes are TRBV27 and TRBJ2-7; D possibly corresponds to TRBD1 (6 bases). Trimming took 5 bases from V and 3 from J, leaving 14 bases between them. The CDR3 is 14 residues long. Germline assignment: CDR1 MNHEY and CDR2 SMNVEV (reference sequence). The CDR3 protein is CASSPHRDNYEQYF. CDR3 DNA: TGTGCCAGCAGTCCGCACCGGGACAACTACGAGCAGTACTTC.

Only a few counts were recorded for this clone. This sample includes further DNA sequences coding for the same CDR3. This chain joins TRBV5-1 and TRBJ2-1; D perhaps matches TRBD1 (6 bases). The CDR3 loop spans 15 amino acids. With 4 bases removed from V and 0 bases from J, the gap between germline ends came to 11 bases. Germline CDR1 reads SGHRS; CDR2 reads YFSETQ. The CDR3 bases are TGCGCCAGCAGCCAGGACAGTAGCTCCTACAATGAGCAGTTCTTC. It yields the protein CASSQDSSSYNEQFF.

This chain joins TRBV27 and TRBJ1-1; 9 nucleotides align to TRBD1. From germline, CDR1 is MNHEY and CDR2 SMNVEV (reference sequence). V lost 5 bases to trimming and J lost 3 bases; unmatched junction nucleotides: 7. The CDR3 runs 15 residues. The CDR3 loop is CASSGSGTGYTEAFF. The CDR3 DNA follows: TGTGCCAGCAGTGGATCCGGGACAGGGTACACTGAAGCTTTCTTT.

The J gene is TRBJ2-2, the V gene TRBV29-1; TRBD1 agrees at 9 bases. Germline CDR1 SQVTM, CDR2 ANQGSEA. The CDR3 contains 16 residues. Trimming at V came to 6 bases and at J to 0 bases, leaving 8 bases not matched to a gene. The CDR3 protein is CSVLQGAAANTGELFF. CDR3 nucleotides: TGCAGCGTCCTACAGGGGGCAGCGGCGAACACCGGGGAGCTGTTTTTT.

The genes are TRBV9 and TRBJ2-7; D unresolved. Looked up from germline, CDR1 is SGDLS and CDR2 is YYNGEE. The length of the CDR3 is 14 residues. With 1 base removed from V and 6 bases from J, the gap between germline ends came to 14 bases. This CDR3 is CASSVNLVGSEQYF. The CDR3 DNA reads as TGTGCCAGCAGCGTAAACTTAGTAGGGTCCGAGCAGTACTTC.